This record concerns one T cell receptor beta chain sequence. There is no known antigen for this receptor. No per-base quality is available; no much larger clone lies one base away. The sample originates from a study of blood T cell repertoires in COVID-19 (dated by TCRdb to between 2020 and 2021). Broadly, across the study: The collaborator samples originated in the United States, Italy and Spain and spanned the acute and convalescent phases of COVID-19. The prospective study material was composed of cDNA or gDNA derived from T cells, B-cell-depleted T cells, or PBMCs. The dataset comprised deeply sampled blood TCRbeta repertoires from subjects exposed to, actively infected with, or recovered from COVID-19. The repertoires were released in a freely available public database intended as a resource for research on the immune response to SARS-CoV-2. Samples were obtained from the ongoing ImmuneRACE study (first 160 participants) and from over 1,000 subjects provided by 6 global collaborators. Sample metadata almost always included a de-identified subject ID, COVID-19 status, age in years and sex. HLA class I and class II types, where available, came from metadata supplied by the sample provider rather than from assay-based typing. Study-wide findings and limitations: The quantity of clinical and demographic metadata differed by source and by participant and was supplied without curation.

In Seattle, one collaborating source enrolled patients while the infection was active and tracked those patients longitudinally over the course of disease. The collaborating institutions used their own protocols to collect whole blood in K2EDTA tubes. For TCRbeta analysis, collaborators shipped samples in one of three forms: frozen whole blood, isolated PBMCs, or DNA extracted from either of those sample types. The immunoSEQ Assay, a bias-controlled multiplex PCR, was used to amplify TCRbeta CDR3 regions from genomic DNA. The authors' analysis ran thus. The number of nucleated cells in each sample was estimated from the amplification of reference gene primers within the assay. To quantify the absolute abundance of each unique TCRbeta CDR3 rearrangement, sequence reads were collapsed and filtered. For each sample, productive Simpson clonality was calculated as the square root of Simpson's diversity index across productive rearrangements. TCRdb stores this immuneACCESS table with in-frame sequences only. Part of the clones is absent; in the studies checked, under half of the shortfall reflects unresolved V genes, and no reason is known for the rest. V, J and clone size are taken as reported in that table, and D and trimming were inferred from the DNA itself. For this sample the table gives tens of thousands of clones, of which approximately 80% were detected only once. The ten largest clones capture about 2.2% of the sample.

Sequencing was carried out using peripheral blood. This receptor was obtained from a man between 70 and 80 years old with COVID-19, enrolled during active disease.

Here is the DNA: TGCGCCAGCAGCCCCTTCCGGGACACCCACTATGGCTACACCTTC. Translated, it reads CASSPFRDTHYGYTF. The chain links TRBV4-1 with TRBJ1-2; a tentative D match to TRBD1 spans 6 bases. Between the V and J ends, shortened by 4 bases and 3 bases respectively, the junction contains 15 bases. Reading the germline V gene gives CDR1 MGHRA and CDR2 YSYEKL. Reading from cysteine to phenylalanine, the CDR3 counts 15 amino acids. Only CDR3 DNA remains: 45 bases, in frame from the first base.